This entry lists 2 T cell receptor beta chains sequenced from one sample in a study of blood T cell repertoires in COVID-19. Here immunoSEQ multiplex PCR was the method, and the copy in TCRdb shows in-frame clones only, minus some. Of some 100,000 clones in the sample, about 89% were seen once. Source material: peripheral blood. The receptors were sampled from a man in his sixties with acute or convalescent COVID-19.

The chain's CDR3 is CASSLIRGESPLHF. CDR3 coding DNA: TGTGCCAGCAGTTTAATCAGGGGTGAGTCACCCCTCCACTTT. The chain is built from TRBV6-2 or TRBV6-3 and TRBJ1-6, with D tentatively TRBD1 (6 bases). This CDR3 is 14 amino acids long. Trimming took 4 bases from V and 10 from J, leaving 14 bases between them. CDR1 MNHEY and CDR2 SVGEGT come from the germline V gene.

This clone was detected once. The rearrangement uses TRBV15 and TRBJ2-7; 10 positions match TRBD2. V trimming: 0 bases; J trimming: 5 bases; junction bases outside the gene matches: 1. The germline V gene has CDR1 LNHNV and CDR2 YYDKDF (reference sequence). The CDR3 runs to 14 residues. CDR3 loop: CATSRDTSGNEQYV. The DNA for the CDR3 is TGTGCCACCAGCAGAGATACTAGCGGGAACGAGCAGTACGTC.